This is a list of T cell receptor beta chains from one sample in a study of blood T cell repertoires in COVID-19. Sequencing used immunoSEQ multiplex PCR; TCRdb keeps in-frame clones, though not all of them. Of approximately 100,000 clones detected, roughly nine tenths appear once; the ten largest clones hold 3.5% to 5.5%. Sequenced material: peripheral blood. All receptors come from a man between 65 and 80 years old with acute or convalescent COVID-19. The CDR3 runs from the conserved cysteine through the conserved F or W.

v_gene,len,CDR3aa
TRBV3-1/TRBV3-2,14,CASSRVGGADTQYF
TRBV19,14,CASSTQTGGTEAFF
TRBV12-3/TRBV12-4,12,CASRQGVGEQFF
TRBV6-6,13,CASSYPTGDEQFF
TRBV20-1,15,CSASDRVGGNQPQHF
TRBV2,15,CASTVGGGGWNEQFF
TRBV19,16,CASSSGSGGYTGELFF
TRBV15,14,CATSLGTGAHEQYF
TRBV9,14,CASSPSGLGEKLFF
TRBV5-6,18,CASSFGFTRLANTGELFF
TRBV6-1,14,CASSEGWEGYEQYF